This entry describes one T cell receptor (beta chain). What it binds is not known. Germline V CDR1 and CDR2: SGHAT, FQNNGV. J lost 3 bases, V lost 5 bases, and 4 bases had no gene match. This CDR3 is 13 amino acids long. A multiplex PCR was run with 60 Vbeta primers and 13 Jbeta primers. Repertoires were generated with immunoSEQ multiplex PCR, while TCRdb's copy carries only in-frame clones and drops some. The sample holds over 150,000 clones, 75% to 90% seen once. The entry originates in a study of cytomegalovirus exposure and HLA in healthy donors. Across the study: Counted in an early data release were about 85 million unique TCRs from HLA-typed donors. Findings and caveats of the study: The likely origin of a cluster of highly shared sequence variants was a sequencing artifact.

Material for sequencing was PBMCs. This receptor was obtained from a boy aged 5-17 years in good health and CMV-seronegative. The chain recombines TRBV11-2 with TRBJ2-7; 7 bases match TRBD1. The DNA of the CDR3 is TGTGCCAGCAGCCACTCAGGGGGCTACGAGCAGTACTTC. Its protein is CASSHSGGYEQYF.